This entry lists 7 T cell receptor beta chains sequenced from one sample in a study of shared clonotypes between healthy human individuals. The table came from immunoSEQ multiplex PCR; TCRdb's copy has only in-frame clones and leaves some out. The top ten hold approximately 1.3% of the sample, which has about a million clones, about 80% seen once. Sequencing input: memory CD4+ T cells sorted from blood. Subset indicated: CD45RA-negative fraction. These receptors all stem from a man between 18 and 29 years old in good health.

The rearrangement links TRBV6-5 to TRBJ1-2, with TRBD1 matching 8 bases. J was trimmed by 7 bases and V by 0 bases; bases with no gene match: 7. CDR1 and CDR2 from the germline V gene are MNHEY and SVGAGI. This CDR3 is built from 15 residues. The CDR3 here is CASSYSARGPGGYTF. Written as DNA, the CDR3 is TGTGCCAGCAGTTACTCGGCCAGGGGGCCGGGTGGCTACACCTTC.

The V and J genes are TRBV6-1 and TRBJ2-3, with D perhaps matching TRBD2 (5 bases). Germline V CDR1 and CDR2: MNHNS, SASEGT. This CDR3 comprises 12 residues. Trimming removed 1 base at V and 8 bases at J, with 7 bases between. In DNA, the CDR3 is TGTGCCAGCAGTGAAGGACTAACTACGCAGTATTTT. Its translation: CASSEGLTTQYF.

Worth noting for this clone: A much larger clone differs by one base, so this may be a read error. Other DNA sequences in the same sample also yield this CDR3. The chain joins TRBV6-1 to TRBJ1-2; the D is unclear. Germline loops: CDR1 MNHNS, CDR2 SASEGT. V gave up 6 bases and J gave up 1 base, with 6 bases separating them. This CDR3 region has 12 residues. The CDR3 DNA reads TGTGCCAGCAGGGGCTTTAACTATGGCTACACCTTC. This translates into CASRGFNYGYTF.

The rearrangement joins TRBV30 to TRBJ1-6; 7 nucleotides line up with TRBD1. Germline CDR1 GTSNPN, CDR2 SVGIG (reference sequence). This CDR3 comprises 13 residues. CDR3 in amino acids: CASRDRQGSPLHF. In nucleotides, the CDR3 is TGTGCATCCCGGGACAGACAGGGCTCACCCCTCCACTTT.

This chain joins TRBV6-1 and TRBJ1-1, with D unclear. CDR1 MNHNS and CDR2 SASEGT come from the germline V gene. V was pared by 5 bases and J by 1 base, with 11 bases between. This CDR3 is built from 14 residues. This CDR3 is CASSKRLGNTEAFF. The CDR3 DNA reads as TGTGCCAGCAGTAAAAGACTCGGGAACACTGAAGCTTTCTTT.

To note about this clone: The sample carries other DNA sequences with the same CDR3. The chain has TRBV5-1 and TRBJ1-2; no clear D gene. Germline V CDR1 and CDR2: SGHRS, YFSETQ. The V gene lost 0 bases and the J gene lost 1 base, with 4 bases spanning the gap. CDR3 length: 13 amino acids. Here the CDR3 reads CASSLDGNYGYTF. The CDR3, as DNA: TGCGCCAGCAGCTTGGACGGTAACTATGGCTACACCTTC.

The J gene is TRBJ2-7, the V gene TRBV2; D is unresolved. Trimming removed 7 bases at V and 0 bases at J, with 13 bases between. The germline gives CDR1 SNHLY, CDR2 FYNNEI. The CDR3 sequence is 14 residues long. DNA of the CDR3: TGTGCCAGCACCCCACTCCGGAACTCCTACGAGCAGTACTTC. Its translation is CASTPLRNSYEQYF.